Below, 5 T cell receptor beta chains from the same sample are listed, as sequenced in a study of shared clonotypes between healthy human individuals. Repertoires were generated with immunoSEQ multiplex PCR, while TCRdb's copy carries only in-frame clones and drops some. The sample has some 2 million clones, 85% to 95% seen once. As defined, naive CD8 cells were CD45RO-negative and positively selected for CCR7, with terminally differentiated effector memory CD45RA+ cells excluded. The sequenced sample consisted of naive CD8+ T cells sorted from blood. Source of these receptors: a young man in good health.

This chain joins TRBV7-9 and TRBJ2-3, with TRBD2 as a possible D gene (6 bases). The CDR3 runs 17 residues. Germline loops: CDR1 SEHNR, CDR2 FQNEAQ (reference sequence). Trimming cost V 1 base and J 0 bases, with 14 bases left between them. CDR3 DNA: TGTGCCAGCAGCTTAGGGGGGGTCCCCTCTAGCACAGATACGCAGTATTTT. Its translation: CASSLGGVPSSTDTQYF.

The gene calls are TRBV7-9 and TRBJ1-3; 8 positions agree with TRBD1. J was trimmed by 2 bases and V by 5 bases; bases with no gene match: 5. CDR1 and CDR2 (germline): SEHNR, FQNEAQ (reference sequence). CDR3 size: 15 residues. The CDR3 region is CASSQTTGAGNTIYF. The CDR3 DNA follows: TGTGCCAGCAGCCAGACGACAGGGGCTGGAAACACCATATATTTT.

The chain couples TRBV13 to TRBJ2-7; D is possibly TRBD1 (6 bases). The CDR3 has 14 residues. Germline assignment: CDR1 PRHDT and CDR2 FYEKMQ (reference sequence). V lost 5 bases and J 2 bases, leaving 13 bases between the germline ends. The CDR3 coding sequence is TGTGCCAGCAGCCCCGGGGACAACACCTACGAGCAGTACTTC. Encoded protein: CASSPGDNTYEQYF. The variable domain in full, with the rest retrieved from reference TRBV13 and TRBJ2-7, is AAGVIQSPRHLIKEKRETATLKCYPIPRHDTVYWYQQGPGQDPQFLISFYEKMQSDKGSIPDRFSAQQFSDYHSELNMSSLELGDSALYFCASSPGDNTYEQYFGPGTRLTVT.

Regarding this clone: This sample includes further DNA sequences coding for the same CDR3. The rearrangement joins TRBV5-6 to TRBJ2-7; weak D call: TRBD1 (5 bases). Germline loops: CDR1 SGHDT, CDR2 YYEEEE. The CDR3 loop spans 13 amino acids. Trimming left V 0 bases short and J 3 bases short, with 7 bases between. CDR3 sequence (DNA): TGTGCCAGCAGCTTGGGGGGCCTCTACGAGCAGTACTTC. Translation: CASSLGGLYEQYF.

The V gene is TRBV27, the J gene TRBJ2-5; D remains unclear. Germline-derived CDR1 and CDR2 are MNHEY and SMNVEV (reference sequence). The CDR3 is 14 amino acids. Between the trimmed V and J ends, which lost 2 bases and 1 base, there was a span of 8 bases. The CDR3 spells CASSLMGFQETQYF. CDR3 sequence (DNA): TGTGCCAGCAGTTTAATGGGATTCCAAGAGACCCAGTACTTC.